This T cell receptor (beta chain) was captured by sequencing in a study of beta chain features in type 1 diabetes. The study, taken as a whole, reports: Across patients, naive, central memory and Treg TCRB repertoires exhibited apparently greater similarity than was observed across healthy donors. Any HLA type influence on TCRB rearrangement was left unresolved here. Within each of all four CD4+ subsets, Type 1 diabetes patients had TCRB CDR3s that were moderately but significantly shorter. Sequencing from cDNA could over-represent high-TCR-expressing cells.

As for this clone: Its target is unknown.

The CDR3 is made up of 12 amino acids. The ends were cut back, 4 bases at V and 6 bases at J, with 10 bases in the middle. Per germline, CDR1 LNHNV and CDR2 YYDKDF (reference sequence). Purity of each sorted population was above 95%. Reverse transcribing all isolated RNA meant expressed TCRB transcripts were sequenced. The protocol was immunoSEQ multiplex PCR, while the TCRdb copy is restricted to in-frame clones and leaves out a portion. Here the sample spans over 200,000 clones, around 9.9% being singletons. This TCR derives from a man aged 30-40 years with type 1 diabetes. This sequence joins TRBV15 and TRBJ2-7; D may be TRBD2 (6 bases). Sequences were obtained from naive CD4+ T cells from blood. DNA of the CDR3: TGTGCCACCAGCAAGTCGGGGGTCGAGCAGTACTTC. It specifies CATSKSGVEQYF. The full variable domain, completed using reference TRBV15 and TRBJ2-7, is DAMVIQNPRYQVTQFGKPVTLSCSQTLNHNVMYWYQQKSSQAPKLLFHYYDKDFNNEADTPDNFQSRRPNTSFCFLDIRSPGLGDTAMYLCATSKSGVEQYFGPGTRLTVT.